This T cell receptor beta chain appears in the sequencing data of a study of graft-versus-host responses after intestinal transplantation. Study details: Recipients received multivisceral, liver-intestinal, or isolated intestinal transplants. Every one of the recipients received anti-thymocyte globulin induction and afterwards took tacrolimus and steroids for around three years.

The germline V gene encodes CDR1 SQVTM and CDR2 ANQGSEA. The length of the CDR3 is 14 residues. J was trimmed by 1 base and V by 8 bases; bases with no gene match: 9. As regards this clone: Its antigen is as yet unknown.

Findings and limits, study-wide: Association was observed between peak circulating GvH clone levels and early post-transplant HvG declines. Present in recipient marrow, GvH clones included some that appeared first in ileum or blood.

TCRdb keeps only in-frame clones here, not all; method: immunoSEQ multiplex PCR. The table has 75,000 to 95,000 clones, 85% to 95% seen once. Sequencing used unstimulated CD8+ T cells sorted from spleen or lymph node cells, obtained before intestinal transplant. This sequence originates from a human donor who received an intestinal transplant. The J gene is TRBJ1-1, the V gene TRBV29-1, with 8 bases fitting TRBD1. CDR3 bases: TGCAGCATTAACCGGGGGACAGGGAACACTGAAGCTTTCTTT. Encoded protein: CSINRGTGNTEAFF. The full variable domain, in which reference TRBV29-1 and TRBJ1-1 provide the parts outside the CDR3, is SAVISQKPSRDICQRGTSLTIQCQVDSQVTMMFWYRQQPGQSLTLIATANQGSEATYESGFVIDKFPISRPNLTFSTLTVSNMSPEDSSIYLCSINRGTGNTEAFFGQGTRLTVV.